Below are 21 T cell receptor beta chains sequenced from a single sample in a study of OX40 agonist ivuxolimab in advanced cancers. Sequencing used immunoSEQ multiplex PCR; TCRdb keeps in-frame clones, though not all of them. The data show approximately 69,000 clones, roughly 92% seen once. This specimen consisted of CD4+ or CD8+ T cells sorted from blood, obtained in a trial of the OX40 agonist ivuxolimab. These receptors came from an adult with an advanced solid tumor such as melanoma, head and neck, liver or kidney cancer.

This clone was observed once. This chain uses TRBV6-1 with TRBJ1-2; the D gene is possibly TRBD1 (5 bases). V lost 5 bases, J lost 8 bases, and 15 bases lay in between. The CDR3 contains 13 residues. CDR1 and CDR2 (germline): MNHNS, SASEGT. In nucleotides, the CDR3 is TGTGCCAGCAGTAGCTCCGGGACGAAAGGCTACACCTTC. It codes for CASSSSGTKGYTF.

The chain uses TRBV7-9 and TRBJ2-2; no clear D. V shed 0 bases and J shed 6 bases, with 5 bases lying between them. The CDR3 spans 13 residues. In germline, CDR1 is SEHNR, CDR2 FQNEAQ (reference sequence). CDR3 protein: CASSLAGSGELFF. The DNA for the CDR3 is TGTGCCAGCAGCTTAGCAGGGTCCGGGGAGCTGTTTTTT.

About this clone itself: One end of the junction fails to match germline, which may point to a read error. The chain uses TRBV11-2 and TRBJ2-1; D is unclear. The germline V gene has CDR1 SGHAT and CDR2 FQNNGV. This CDR3 has 11 residues. CDR3 amino acids: CASSYYYEQFF. For the CDR3, the DNA is TGTGCCAGCAGCTACTACTATGAGCAGTTCTTC. Full variable domain (outside the CDR3, taken from reference TRBV11-2 and TRBJ2-1): EAGVAQSPRYKIIEKRQSVAFWCNPISGHATLYWYQQILGQGPKLLIQFQNNGVVDDSQLPKDRFSAERLKGVDSTLKIQPAKLEDSAVYLCASSYYYEQFFGPGTRLTVL.

Details on this clone: Other DNA sequences in this specimen translate into the identical CDR3. This chain links TRBV18 with TRBJ1-5, with TRBD1 matching over 7 bases. The V and J ends lost 3 bases and 4 bases, in that order; junction bases with no gene match: 0. This CDR3 has 13 residues. Germline V CDR1 and CDR2: KGHSH, LQKENI. The chain's CDR3 is CASSPGQNQPQHF. The CDR3, as DNA: TGTGCCAGCTCACCGGGACAGAATCAGCCCCAGCATTTT.

The rearrangement links TRBV10-2 to TRBJ2-1, with a weak D call TRBD1 (5 bases). V gave up 2 bases and J gave up 9 bases, with 11 bases separating them. Per germline, CDR1 WSHSY and CDR2 SAAADI. The CDR3 loop spans 13 amino acids. The CDR3 is CASSEIARGEQFF. CDR3 DNA sequence: TGCGCCAGCAGTGAGATAGCAAGGGGTGAGCAGTTCTTC.

CDR3 sequence (DNA): TGTGCCAGCAGCGTAGCGGCGACGGCTAGCACAGATACGCAGTATTTT. This gives the protein CASSVAATASTDTQYF. The V and J genes are TRBV9 and TRBJ2-3; no reliable D call. Deletions cut 0 bases from V and 0 bases from J, with 11 bases between. CDR1 is SGDLS, CDR2 YYNGEE, per germline. The CDR3 runs 16 residues.

The chain employs TRBV19 and TRBJ2-7; TRBD2 matches 10 bases. Germline CDR1 is LNHDA and CDR2 is SQIVND (reference sequence). The junction had 9 bases not matched to a gene; V was cut back by 6 bases and J by 1 base. The CDR3 loop spans 16 amino acids. CDR3: CASRTTGTSESYEQYF. The CDR3 nucleotides read TGTGCCAGTAGAACTACCGGGACTAGCGAGTCCTACGAGCAGTACTTC.

This chain links TRBV30 with TRBJ2-5; 8 bases line up with TRBD2. This CDR3 contains 12 residues. Germline CDR1 is GTSNPN and CDR2 is SVGIG (reference sequence). Unmatched junction bases numbered 1, after V lost 3 bases and J lost 4 bases. CDR3 in DNA: TGTGCCTGGAGCCTAGCGGGAGAGACCCAGTACTTC. It yields the protein CAWSLAGETQYF.

The chain combines TRBV27 with TRBJ2-2, with TRBD1 as a possible D gene (6 bases). Trimming took off 5 bases at V and 1 base at J, with 8 bases between the two ends. The V gene's germline CDR1 is MNHEY and CDR2 SMNVEV (reference sequence). This CDR3 is built from 14 residues. In nucleotides, the CDR3 is TGTGCCAGCAGTCAGGGGTGGAACACCGGGGAGCTGTTTTTT. Protein product: CASSQGWNTGELFF.

V usage is TRBV14 and J usage is TRBJ1-2, with 10 bases fitting TRBD1. The J segment lost 5 bases and the V segment lost 3 bases, leaving 6 bases of the junction unmatched. CDR1 SGHDN and CDR2 FVKESK come from the germline V gene. This CDR3 spans 15 amino acids. The CDR3 loop is CASSQRGTGVYGYTF. As DNA, the CDR3 is TGTGCCAGCAGCCAGAGAGGGACAGGGGTTTATGGCTACACCTTC. Combining the CDR3 with reference TRBV14 and TRBJ1-2 gives the whole variable domain EAGVTQFPSHSVIEKGQTVTLRCDPISGHDNLYWYRRVMGKEIKFLLHFVKESKQDESGMPNNRFLAERTGGTYSTLKVQPAELEDSGVYFCASSQRGTGVYGYTFGSGTRLTVV.

J is TRBJ1-5 and V is TRBV7-9; D possibly corresponds to TRBD1 (6 bases). V was trimmed by 6 bases and J by 4 bases, leaving 13 bases between them. Germline CDR1 SEHNR, CDR2 FQNEAQ (reference sequence). This CDR3 region has 14 residues. The CDR3 nucleotides read TGTGCCAGCAGGGTGATGGACAGAAATCAGCCCCAGCATTTT. Its translation: CASRVMDRNQPQHF. Drawing the rest from reference TRBV7-9 and TRBJ1-5, the complete variable domain is DTGVSQNPRHKITKRGQNVTFRCDPISEHNRLYWYRQTLGQGPEFLTYFQNEAQLEKSRLLSDRFSAERPKGSFSTLEIQRTEQGDSAMYLCASRVMDRNQPQHFGDGTRLSIL.

A word on this clone: At one end, the junction sequence differs from germline, possibly due to a read error. This rearrangement joins TRBV10-3 to TRBJ2-6, with 8 nucleotides matching TRBD1. The CDR3 has 19 residues. CDR1 and CDR2 (germline): ENHRY, SYGVKD. Written as DNA, the CDR3 is TGTGCCATCAGCGAGTTCCCGCAGGGGGCCGGAACTGGGGCCAACGTCCTGACTTTC. It is translated as CAISEFPQGAGTGANVLTF.

V gene TRBV6-6 combines with J gene TRBJ1-5; 8 bases are a match to TRBD1. CDR3 size: 16 residues. Germline trimming cut 5 bases from V and 1 base from J; bases unmatched to any gene: 7. The germline V gene encodes CDR1 MNHNY and CDR2 SVGAGI (reference sequence). The CDR3 loop is CASSGGQVQSNQPQHF. CDR3 nucleotide sequence: TGTGCCAGCAGTGGGGGACAGGTCCAAAGCAATCAGCCCCAGCATTTT.

The rearrangement links TRBV7-2 to TRBJ2-7, with D possibly matching TRBD1 (7 bases). This CDR3 spans 15 amino acids. Germline V CDR1 and CDR2: SGHTA, FQGNSA. With 6 bases removed from V and 2 bases from J, the gap between germline ends came to 17 bases. CDR3 sequence: CASSPGGIRTYEQYF. Here the CDR3 DNA reads TGTGCCAGCAGTCCAGGGGGGATCAGAACCTACGAGCAGTACTTC. Combining the CDR3 with reference TRBV7-2 and TRBJ2-7 gives the whole variable domain GAGVSQSPSNKVTEKGKDVELRCDPISGHTALYWYRQSLGQGLEFLIYFQGNSAPDKSGLPSDRFSAERTGGSVSTLTIQRTQQEDSAVYLCASSPGGIRTYEQYFGPGTRLTVT.

For the CDR3, the DNA is TGTGCCAGCTCACCCCAGGGTTTCTCTAGCAATCAGCCCCAGCATTTT. Translated, it gives CASSPQGFSSNQPQHF. V usage is TRBV18 and J usage is TRBJ1-5; weak D call: TRBD1 (5 bases). Trimming removed 3 bases from V and 0 bases from J, with 12 bases in between. The CDR3 has 16 residues. Germline V lookup: CDR1 KGHSH, CDR2 LQKENI.

The chain employs TRBV2 and TRBJ2-7; TRBD1 matches 12 bases. Losses at the gene ends were 7 bases for V and 3 bases for J; bases not matched to a gene: 7. Germline V gene sequence: CDR1 SNHLY, CDR2 FYNNEI. This CDR3 has 15 amino acids. For the CDR3, the DNA is TGTGCCAGCACCCCCGGGACAGGGGGCTTCTACGAGCAGTACTTC. It codes for CASTPGTGGFYEQYF.

The V and J genes are TRBV11-3 and TRBJ2-1, with 10 bases fitting TRBD2. The V gene end was trimmed by 5 bases and the J gene end by 3 bases; junction bases not matched to a gene: 10. From germline, CDR1 is SGHNT and CDR2 YENEEA. This CDR3 is 17 amino acids long. The CDR3 protein is CASSLHSSGRGYNEQFF. In DNA, the CDR3 is TGTGCCAGCAGCCTCCATTCTAGCGGGAGAGGCTACAATGAGCAGTTCTTC.

This rearrangement joins TRBV29-1 to TRBJ1-1; D is possibly TRBD1 (5 bases). Germline values: CDR1 SQVTM, CDR2 ANQGSEA. CDR3 size: 14 residues. V lost 6 bases to trimming and J lost 5 bases, with 19 bases between them. The CDR3 DNA follows: TGCAGCGTGATCCCGTCAGGGAGATGGACTGAAGCTTTCTTT. Its protein is CSVIPSGRWTEAFF.

V and J are TRBV19 and TRBJ2-7; possibly TRBD2 for D (6 bases). CDR3 size: 12 residues. CDR1 and CDR2 from the germline V gene are LNHDA and SQIVND (reference sequence). V shed 10 bases and J shed 6 bases, with 16 bases lying between them. CDR3 sequence (DNA): TGTGCCACCAATAATGGAGGGAGCGAGCAGTACTTC. It yields the protein CATNNGGSEQYF.

In DNA, the CDR3 is TGTGCCAGCAGCCCTCAGGGGGGCGTTGTGACCGGGGAGCTGTTTTTT. Residues: CASSPQGGVVTGELFF. This chain uses TRBV27 with TRBJ2-2; tentatively, D is TRBD1 (7 bases). From germline, CDR1 is MNHEY and CDR2 SMNVEV (reference sequence). Trimming stripped 6 bases from V and 5 bases from J, with 19 bases between. The CDR3 sequence is 16 residues long.

CDR3 sequence (DNA): TGTGCCAGCACCATAACAGGGGGGGGGACTCAGAGCTCCTACAATGAGCAGTTCTTC. Amino acid sequence: CASTITGGGTQSSYNEQFF. The V call is TRBV21-1, the J call TRBJ2-1; no DNA check was done on the table's D call, TRBD1. TRBV21-1 is a known pseudogene. The CDR3 contains 19 residues.